This record looks at one T cell receptor beta chain sequence and its context. The target antigen is unknown. The data stem from a study of OX40 agonist ivuxolimab in advanced cancers. Study-wide context: A male proportion of 82.7% was recorded, with mean age approximately 56 years and range about 20 to 79. Anti-PD-1, anti-PD-L1 or anti-CTLA-4 therapy given earlier was allowed, and 40% had some. Three dose-escalation patients had partial responses: one with hepatocellular carcinoma and two with cutaneous melanoma.

The table came from immunoSEQ multiplex PCR; TCRdb's copy has only in-frame clones and leaves some out. The sample lists 65,000 to 100,000 clones, around 91% occurring once. Broader study findings: Relative to CD4+ cells, CD8+ T cells on average had more expanded clones.

This CDR3 contains 13 residues. V was trimmed by 3 bases and J by 5 bases, leaving 10 bases between them. In germline, CDR1 is SGHVS, CDR2 FQNEAQ. The rearrangement links TRBV7-8 to TRBJ2-5; D is ambiguous. Sequencing used CD4+ or CD8+ T cells sorted from blood, obtained in a trial of the OX40 agonist ivuxolimab. The sequence was collected from an adult with an advanced solid tumor such as melanoma, head and neck, liver or kidney cancer. This CDR3 reads CASSFLNLETQYF. The CDR3, as DNA: TGTGCCAGCAGCTTTCTTAATTTGGAGACCCAGTACTTC. The whole variable domain, remainder taken from reference TRBV7-8 and TRBJ2-5, is GAGVSQSPRYKVAKRGQDVALRCDPISGHVSLFWYQQALGQGPEFLTYFQNEAQLDKSGLPSDRFFAERPEGSVSTLKIQRTQQEDSAVYLCASSFLNLETQYFGPGTRLLVL.